Listed here are 31 T cell receptor beta chains from one sample, sequenced in a study of T cell clones after liver transplantation. Sequenced by immunoSEQ multiplex PCR; TCRdb stores in-frame clones only, minus some. Of over 50,000 clones in the sample, around 85% are singletons; the top ten hold about 8.5%. The sample was CD4+ T cells from blood, taken before liver transplant. The receptors come from a human donor who received a liver transplant.

The chain carries TRBV6-1 and TRBJ1-3; unclear D gene. The length of the CDR3 is 16 residues. Germline CDR1 is MNHNS and CDR2 is SASEGT. Trimming left V 4 bases short and J 0 bases short, with 13 bases between. CDR3: CASSVKGRASGNTIYF. DNA for the CDR3: TGTGCCAGCAGTGTAAAAGGGCGGGCCTCTGGAAACACCATATATTTT.

The table lists this clone with many counts. V is TRBV18 and J is TRBJ2-1; perhaps TRBD1 as D (6 bases). The CDR3 length is 16 residues. V was shortened by 5 bases and J by 0 bases, with 14 bases between the two germline ends. In germline, CDR1 is KGHSH, CDR2 LQKENI. DNA of the CDR3: TGTGCCAGCTCAGGCGGATCGGACAGCTCCTACAATGAGCAGTTCTTC. It yields the protein CASSGGSDSSYNEQFF.

CDR3 loop: CASSEEGYTQTQYF. The DNA for the CDR3 is TGTGCCAGCAGTGAAGAAGGCTATACACAGACCCAGTACTTC. The rearrangement joins TRBV2 to TRBJ2-5, with D hard to call. The length of the CDR3 is 14 residues. Germline V CDR1 and CDR2: SNHLY, FYNNEI. Between the trimmed V and J ends, which lost 1 base and 6 bases, there was a span of 12 bases.

The chain has TRBV10-3 and TRBJ2-3; a weak D match, TRBD2 (6 bases). Trimming removed 6 bases at V and 6 bases at J, with 13 bases between. The CDR3 spans 13 residues. Germline values: CDR1 ENHRY, CDR2 SYGVKD. The CDR3 reads CAIRGTGGDTQYF. CDR3 bases: TGTGCCATCAGGGGGACTGGGGGGGATACGCAGTATTTT.

This clone appeared a single time. The chain combines TRBV25-1 with TRBJ2-7; D unclear. Germline assignment: CDR1 MGHDK and CDR2 SYGVNS. Between the trimmed V and J ends, which lost 2 bases and 2 bases, there was a span of 10 bases. The CDR3 runs to 14 residues. The CDR3 region has the DNA TGTGCCAGCAGTGAACCCCGCAATCCCTACGAGCAGTACTTC. It yields the protein CASSEPRNPYEQYF.

Only one count was recorded for this clone. The chain employs TRBV9 and TRBJ2-3, with D perhaps matching TRBD2 (6 bases). CDR1 is SGDLS, CDR2 YYNGEE, per germline. V was pared by 4 bases and J by 0 bases, with 21 bases between. This CDR3 region has 18 residues. In DNA form, the CDR3 reads TGTGCCAGCAGCCCTAGGCGACTAGAACATTTTAGCACAGATACGCAGTATTTT. Translation gives CASSPRRLEHFSTDTQYF.

The chain links TRBV25-1 to TRBJ1-1; 8 nucleotides match TRBD1. V shed 7 bases and J 11 bases; nucleotides not matched to a gene: 21. In germline, CDR1 is MGHDK, CDR2 SYGVNS. This CDR3 region has 16 residues. CDR3 sequence reads: CASTKAPLQDRDEAFF. In DNA, the CDR3 is TGTGCCAGCACCAAAGCTCCCCTACAGGACAGGGATGAGGCTTTCTTT.

The chain employs TRBV5-4 and TRBJ1-4, with 9 bases aligning to TRBD1. Trimming at V came to 3 bases and at J to 8 bases, leaving 5 bases not matched to a gene. Germline lookup yields CDR1 SGHNT and CDR2 YYREEE (reference sequence). The CDR3 length is 14 residues. In nucleotides, the CDR3 is TGTGCCAGCAGCTGGACAGGGGAAGGGGAAAAACTGTTTTTT. Translated: CASSWTGEGEKLFF.

The chain couples TRBV19 to TRBJ1-1; D is unclear. This CDR3 spans 13 amino acids. Per germline, CDR1 LNHDA and CDR2 SQIVND (reference sequence). V dropped 6 bases and J dropped 7 bases, with 15 bases sitting between them. The CDR3 coding sequence is TGTGCCAGTAGCGGGGAGGGAATGGGTGAAGCTTTCTTT. This encodes CASSGEGMGEAFF.

The chain is built from TRBV2 and TRBJ1-1, with D possibly being TRBD1 (5 bases). Trimming pared 6 bases from V and 0 bases from J, leaving 11 bases between. The CDR3 contains 14 residues. CDR1 is SNHLY, CDR2 FYNNEI, per germline. CDR3: CASRVTAMNTEAFF. CDR3 nucleotide sequence: TGTGCCAGCAGGGTGACAGCTATGAACACTGAAGCTTTCTTT.

V usage is TRBV18 and J usage is TRBJ2-3, with D hard to call. The V end lost 3 bases, the J end lost 3 bases, and 4 bases lay between the germline ends. The CDR3 has 12 residues. CDR1 KGHSH and CDR2 LQKENI come from the germline V gene. CDR3 in amino acids: CASSPYTDTQYF. The CDR3 coding sequence is TGTGCCAGCTCACCCTATACAGATACGCAGTATTTT.

Only one count was recorded for this clone. V gene TRBV9 combines with J gene TRBJ2-7, with D perhaps TRBD1 (5 bases). This CDR3 contains 14 residues. CDR1 is SGDLS, CDR2 YYNGEE, per germline. V was clipped by 2 bases and J by 0 bases, with 9 bases between them. The CDR3 sequence is CASSVLDSSYEQYF. CDR3 bases: TGTGCCAGCAGCGTCCTTGACAGCTCCTACGAGCAGTACTTC. The variable domain in full, with the rest retrieved from reference TRBV9 and TRBJ2-7, is DSGVTQTPKHLITATGQRVTLRCSPRSGDLSVYWYQQSLDQGLQFLIQYYNGEERAKGNILERFSAQQFPDLHSELNLSSLELGDSALYFCASSVLDSSYEQYFGPGTRLTVT.

The chain uses TRBV27 and TRBJ1-2; D is undetermined. The CDR3 loop spans 15 amino acids. V gave up 6 bases and J gave up 8 bases, with 22 bases separating them. CDR1 MNHEY and CDR2 SMNVEV come from the germline V gene (reference sequence). Here the CDR3 DNA reads TGTGCCAGCAGCGACCCGCACAAGGACCTTTGGGGCTACACCTTC. This codes for CASSDPHKDLWGYTF.

This clone was counted between two and nine times. The chain recombines TRBV9 with TRBJ1-2; no clear D. Germline V CDR1 and CDR2: SGDLS, YYNGEE. This CDR3 is built from 15 residues. Trimming removed 0 bases at V and 4 bases at J, with 13 bases between. The CDR3 is CASSVDIGFAYGYTF. The CDR3 DNA is TGTGCCAGCAGCGTAGATATAGGGTTTGCCTATGGCTACACCTTC.

The chain employs TRBV7-3 and TRBJ2-2; the D is unclear. CDR1 is SGHTA, CDR2 FQGTGA, per germline. V lost 5 bases to trimming and J lost 1 base, with 2 bases between them. This CDR3 spans 12 amino acids. CDR3 sequence reads: CASSMNTGELFF. The CDR3 DNA reads TGTGCCAGCAGCATGAACACCGGGGAGCTGTTTTTT.

This clone is a singleton in its sample. The chain employs TRBV5-1 and TRBJ1-4; D is uncertain. The CDR3 spans 12 residues. Trimming cost V 0 bases and J 8 bases, with 5 bases left between them. Germline CDR1 reads SGHRS; CDR2 reads YFSETQ. DNA of the CDR3: TGCGCCAGCAGCTTGGTCGGGGAAAAACTGTTTTTT. It codes for CASSLVGEKLFF.

V usage is TRBV5-4 and J usage is TRBJ1-4, with no clear D. Trimming pared 3 bases from V and 5 bases from J, leaving 11 bases between. This CDR3 contains 14 residues. CDR1 is SGHNT and CDR2 is YYREEE in the germline V gene (reference sequence). CDR3 bases: TGTGCCAGCAGCTCGGGGAGGAAGAATGAAAAACTGTTTTTT. Protein product: CASSSGRKNEKLFF.

This chain connects TRBV7-2 to TRBJ2-7, with 8 positions matching TRBD1. This CDR3 is built from 15 residues. With V trimmed by 5 bases and J by 4 bases, 10 bases remained unmatched. Germline assignment: CDR1 SGHTA and CDR2 FQGNSA. Written as DNA, the CDR3 is TGTGCCAGCAGCCAACGGACAGGGAACCCTTACGAGCAGTACTTC. This codes for CASSQRTGNPYEQYF.

The chain recombines TRBV7-2 with TRBJ1-2; no clear D. The V end was cut by 1 base, the J end by 0 bases, with 9 bases between. Germline CDR1 reads SGHTA; CDR2 reads FQGNSA. This CDR3 comprises 15 residues. CDR3 bases: TGTGCCAGCAGCTTAGTTCTTACGCCTAACTATGGCTACACCTTC. Translation gives CASSLVLTPNYGYTF.

V and J are TRBV6-4 and TRBJ2-1, with 10 nucleotides matching TRBD2. Germline V gives CDR1 MRHNA, CDR2 SNTAGT. CDR3 length: 16 residues. Germline trimming cut 5 bases from V and 5 bases from J; bases unmatched to any gene: 9. CDR3 loop: CASSITLAGAHNEQFF. As DNA, the CDR3 is TGTGCCAGCAGTATTACTCTAGCGGGGGCTCACAATGAGCAGTTCTTC.

The chain is built from TRBV6-1 and TRBJ1-1; D is possibly TRBD1 (5 bases). CDR3 length: 12 residues. The germline CDR1 and CDR2 sequences are MNHNS and SASEGT. The V gene lost 6 bases and the J gene lost 8 bases, with 13 bases spanning the gap. The CDR3 loop reads CASRAMGGEAFF. DNA of the CDR3: TGTGCCAGCAGGGCAATGGGGGGAGAAGCTTTCTTT.

CDR3 sequence reads: CASSLKDRVWNEQFF. In nucleotides, the CDR3 is TGTGCCAGCAGCTTGAAGGACAGGGTTTGGAATGAGCAGTTCTTC. V and J are TRBV5-4 and TRBJ2-1, with TRBD1 matching 8 bases. V gave up 1 base and J gave up 7 bases; unmatched junction bases: 7. The CDR3 runs to 15 residues. CDR1 is SGHNT and CDR2 is YYREEE in the germline V gene (reference sequence).

This clone showed up just a few times. V and J are TRBV6-1 and TRBJ2-7; TRBD1 aligns across 10 bases. This CDR3 comprises 14 residues. From germline, CDR1 is MNHNS and CDR2 SASEGT. With V trimmed by 7 bases and J by 1 base, 4 bases remained unmatched. The CDR3 reads CASKAGQGSYEQYF. The CDR3 DNA reads TGTGCCAGCAAAGCGGGACAGGGGTCCTACGAGCAGTACTTC.

The chain links TRBV5-6 to TRBJ2-7; D ambiguous. The CDR3 contains 15 residues. V lost 0 bases and J 2 bases, leaving 12 bases between the germline ends. Germline V gene data show CDR1 as SGHDT and CDR2 as YYEEEE. The CDR3 sequence: CASSLDTGGPYEQYF. The CDR3 DNA sequence: TGTGCCAGCAGCTTGGACACCGGCGGACCCTACGAGCAGTACTTC. Full variable domain (remainder filled in from reference TRBV5-6 and TRBJ2-7): DAGVTQSPTHLIKTRGQQVTLRCSPKSGHDTVSWYQQALGQGPQFIFQYYEEEERQRGNFPDRFSGHQFPNYSSELNVNALLLGDSALYLCASSLDTGGPYEQYFGPGTRLTVT.

The rearrangement links TRBV4-2 to TRBJ2-7, with 16 bases lining up with TRBD2. The CDR3 totals 18 residues. The junction had 8 bases not matched to a gene; V was cut back by 3 bases and J by 3 bases. CDR1 LGHNA and CDR2 YNFKEQ come from the germline V gene. The CDR3 reads CASSQPGLAGGEVYEQYF. CDR3 nucleotides: TGTGCCAGCAGCCAGCCGGGACTAGCGGGGGGGGAGGTCTACGAGCAGTACTTC.

This chain joins TRBV7-2 and TRBJ2-1; D is perhaps TRBD2 (5 bases). Looked up from germline, CDR1 is SGHTA and CDR2 is FQGNSA. V lost 4 bases and J 0 bases, leaving 10 bases between the germline ends. This CDR3 has 15 amino acids. In DNA, the CDR3 is TGTGCCAGCAGCTACGAGGGTAGCTCCTACAATGAGCAGTTCTTC. The encoded protein is CASSYEGSSYNEQFF.

The chain couples TRBV12-5 to TRBJ2-5; D gene uncertain. The CDR3 contains 13 residues. Trimming shortened V by 6 bases and J by 8 bases, and 16 bases separated the two germline ends. Germline CDR1 reads LGHNT; CDR2 reads FRNRAP. CDR3 coding DNA: TGTGCTAGTGGAGTCCAGGCATTGGGTACCCAGTACTTC. Its protein product is CASGVQALGTQYF.

This clone was observed a single time. The J gene is TRBJ2-7, the V gene TRBV10-3; 8 nucleotides align to TRBD1. This CDR3 is 15 amino acids long. J gave up 4 bases and V 9 bases, and 14 bases lay outside the gene matches. Germline V CDR1 and CDR2: ENHRY, SYGVKD. The CDR3 nucleotides read TGTGCCATTAAACCCGGCTCAGGGGGCGATTACGAGCAGTACTTC. This gives the protein CAIKPGSGGDYEQYF.

J is TRBJ2-1 and V is TRBV6-5, with TRBD2 matching over 7 bases. V shed 5 bases, J shed 4 bases, and the junction held 8 bases outside the gene matches. The CDR3 sequence is 15 residues long. CDR1 is MNHEY, CDR2 SVGAGI, per germline. The DNA of the CDR3 is TGTGCCAGCAGTCCTCCGGGACTACAATACAATGAGCAGTTCTTC. It encodes CASSPPGLQYNEQFF.

This rearrangement joins TRBV18 to TRBJ2-7, with D unresolved. The CDR3 totals 11 residues. V was cut by 6 bases and J by 4 bases, with 7 bases left in between. Germline V gene sequence: CDR1 KGHSH, CDR2 LQKENI. The chain's CDR3 is CASSLSYEQYF. The CDR3 DNA follows: TGTGCCAGCTCCCTGTCTTACGAGCAGTACTTC.

The chain uses TRBV5-4 and TRBJ2-3; D is unresolved. CDR3 size: 15 residues. V lost 4 bases and J 0 bases, leaving 12 bases between the germline ends. Germline V gives CDR1 SGHNT, CDR2 YYREEE (reference sequence). The CDR3 DNA follows: TGTGCCAGCAGCCTCGGCCGACCTAGCACAGATACGCAGTATTTT. It translates to CASSLGRPSTDTQYF.